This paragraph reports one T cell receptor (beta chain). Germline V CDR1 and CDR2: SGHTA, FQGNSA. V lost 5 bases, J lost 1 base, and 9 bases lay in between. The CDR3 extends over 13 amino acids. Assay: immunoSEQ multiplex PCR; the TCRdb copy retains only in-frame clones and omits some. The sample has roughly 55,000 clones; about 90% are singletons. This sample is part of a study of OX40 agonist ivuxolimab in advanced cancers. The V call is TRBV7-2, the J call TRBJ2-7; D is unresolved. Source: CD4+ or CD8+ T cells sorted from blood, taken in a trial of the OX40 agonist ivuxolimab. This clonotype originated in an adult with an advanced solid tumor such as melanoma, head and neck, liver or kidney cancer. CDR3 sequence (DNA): TGTGCCAGCAGCCTATGGGGATCCTACGAGCAGTACTTC. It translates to CASSLWGSYEQYF. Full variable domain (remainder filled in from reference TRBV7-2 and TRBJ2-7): GAGVSQSPSNKVTEKGKDVELRCDPISGHTALYWYRQSLGQGLEFLIYFQGNSAPDKSGLPSDRFSAERTGGSVSTLTIQRTQQEDSAVYLCASSLWGSYEQYFGPGTRLTVT.